One TCR beta chain is described in this entry. This clonotype was observed a few times. No cognate antigen has been identified for it. No much larger clone is present one base from it, and per-base qualities are unavailable. The germline V gene encodes CDR1 ENHRY and CDR2 SYGVKD. Spanning cysteine to phenylalanine, the CDR3 consists of 14 amino acids. Here the CDR3 DNA is all that survives: 42 bases in frame from base 1. Here V drops 10 bases and J drops 8 bases, and the junction holds 14 bases not matched to any gene. These data belong to a study of blood T cells in healthy people across ages (dated by TCRdb to between 2014 and 2017). With respect to the entire study: In model experiments, roughly one uniquely barcoded TCR beta cDNA molecule per two T cells was captured by template switching. Using the same blood draw, the study looked at two additional independent replicas of 1 million unique cDNA reads for two donors, one aged 18 to 30 and the other aged 80 or older. To avoid experimental bias, donors of different ages were randomly spread across the sequencing lanes. Using deep sequencing normalized with unique cDNA molecular identifiers, the study measured how TCR beta repertoire diversity changes with age. Donors were grouped into four age groups: young (average 16 years), middle-aged (39), aged (around 60) and long-lived (around 82). What the study reported, not specific to this receptor: Estimates of total diversity based on one million sequenced T cells were regarded as lower bounds and as underestimates. As age increased, observed TCR beta diversity per million T cells dropped in a roughly linear way, and a significant reduction was already evident by age 40. The long-lived group showed more naive CD4+ T cells, fewer expanded clones and increased TCR diversity than the aged group, suggesting age selection. Bulk unsorted PBMC profiling prevented conclusive comparison of naive and antigen-experienced compartments. The CMV infection status of donors was not known, potentially confounding age-related changes in expanded clonotypes. Observed TCR beta diversity correlated strongly with the percentage of naive T cells measured by flow cytometry.

Donors were 40 or so systemically healthy Caucasian individuals from Russia aged roughly 6 to 90 years. Each donor gave ten milliliters of peripheral blood, drawn into EDTA-treated Vacutainer tubes. PBMCs were isolated by Ficoll-Paque density-gradient centrifugation, with at least 7 million obtained per sample. Total RNA was extracted from PBMCs with Trizol reagent, with at least 6 micrograms obtained per sample. For every donor, an aliquot of PBMCs went through flow cytometry to measure the percentages of naive CD45RAhigh/CD27high T cells. The library relied on 5' RACE. Sequencing relied on an Illumina HiSeq 2500. A second PCR of roughly 6 to 11 cycles was run with a J-beta primer mix and a sample-barcoded 5' primer. Each TCR beta cDNA molecule received a unique molecular identifier from a template-switch 5' adaptor carrying 12 random nucleotides. At least 2.5 million CDR3-containing paired-end reads were obtained from each sample. First-strand cDNA was synthesized from all RNA with the Mint cDNA synthesis kit, primed by a TRBC-specific oligonucleotide. After uracil-DNA glycosylase treatment, a first 18-cycle PCR used universal primers M1SS and BC2_uni_R on all cDNA. The original methods were these. Each sample was normalized by randomly selecting 1 million high-quality reads, each carrying a distinct molecular identifier. Reads with shared molecular identifiers were discarded instead of being binned into consensus sequences. CDR3 identification, clonotype clustering and error correction used MiTCR with a Q25 quality threshold and the strictest error-elimination algorithm. Lower-bound total TCR beta diversity was estimated with a nonparametric unseen species model using Euler transformation. The public reads were reprocessed in TCRdb via fastp at Q25 and MiXCR, keeping in-frame beta chains. Under each unique CDR3 protein, matching rows form one entry showing the most common genes and DNA. TCRdb, not the original authors, processed these V and J calls. Present in this sample are about a million distinct CDR3 sequences, around 48% of which were seen just once. Around 15% of the sample is taken by the ten largest.

The sequence derives from a man aged 25-45 years in good health. The chain is encoded by TRBV10-3 joined to TRBJ2-1; 7 central bases correspond to TRBD2. The sequenced sample was blood. The CDR3 region has the sequence CATTLSGGIDEQFF. The DNA reads TGTGCCACCACGCTGTCCGGGGGGATAGATGAGCAGTTCTTC.